Below, one T cell receptor beta chain is given with its context. The data derive from a study of identical twins. TCRdb redid the calling of the 5' RACE reads with MiXCR, one entry per CDR3 protein. The table lists a few hundred thousand distinct CDR3 sequences, roughly 20% of them singletons. The germline gives CDR1 SQVTM, CDR2 ANQGSEA. V was pared by 2 bases and J by 5 bases, with 15 bases between. The CDR3 is 14 amino acids. This sequence joins TRBV29-1 and TRBJ2-5; TRBD2 might be the D (6 bases). Sequenced material: naive T cells sorted from blood. The TCR sequence derives from a man aged 50 or older in good health. DNA for the CDR3: TGCAGCGTTGAAAAGGCCAGGGCGGGGGAGACCCAGTACTTC. Amino acid sequence: CSVEKARAGETQYF.